This record looks at one T cell receptor beta chain sequence and its context. The method was immunoSEQ multiplex PCR; TCRdb's version includes in-frame clones alone and lacks a portion of them. The data hold almost 90,000 clones, with over 90% observed a single time. V lost 4 bases to trimming and J lost 6 bases, with 19 bases between them. CDR1 and CDR2 from the germline V gene are SGHTA and FQGTGA. The CDR3 spans 16 residues. This sample was included in a study of technical replicates of blood from a handful of donors. Sequenced sample: T cells isolated from PBMCs. The receptor's source is a human donor in good health. The J gene is TRBJ2-1, the V gene TRBV7-3; D gene ambiguous. The CDR3: CASSYTSNYAPNEQFF. The CDR3, as DNA: TGTGCCAGCAGCTACACTTCAAACTACGCCCCCAATGAGCAGTTCTTC. The complete variable domain, with remaining parts taken from reference TRBV7-3 and TRBJ2-1, reads GAGVSQTPSNKVTEKGKYVELRCDPISGHTALYWYRQSLGQGPEFLIYFQGTGAADDSGLPNDRFFAVRPEGSVSTLKIQRTERGDSAVYLCASSYTSNYAPNEQFFGPGTRLTVL.